This T cell receptor (beta chain) was found in a study of blood T cells in healthy people across ages. In regard to this clonotype: The target antigen is unknown.

V was cut by 1 base and J by 8 bases, with 17 bases left in between. The CDR3 is 14 residues long. Germline lookup yields CDR1 DFQATT and CDR2 SNEGSKA (reference sequence). Extraction yielded at least 6 micrograms of total RNA per sample. Study-wide points: Estimates drawn from one million T cells were deemed to understate diversity.

The authors ran a second PCR of roughly 6 to 12 cycles using a sample-barcoded 5' primer and a J-beta primer mix. Every cDNA molecule bore a tag from a template-switch adaptor containing 12 random nucleotides. A single record per CDR3 protein comes from TCRdb applying MiXCR to the 5' RACE reads. The data show about 1.5 million distinct CDR3 sequences, approximately 39% seen once. The chain is built from TRBV20-1 and TRBJ1-2; tentative D call: TRBD1 (6 bases). This sequence originates from a woman aged 18-29 years in good health. The specimen was blood. The CDR3 spells CSARVVRQAGGYTF. The CDR3 DNA reads as TGCAGTGCTAGAGTAGTGAGACAGGCCGGGGGCTACACCTTC.